This TCR beta chain comes out of a study of T cell responses to AZD1222 COVID-19 vaccine. Profiled with immunoSEQ multiplex PCR; TCRdb holds only in-frame clones, not every one. Found here are tens of thousands of clones, roughly 84% of them singletons; the top ten hold around 15%. The sample consisted of peripheral blood, taken on day 0 of AZD1222 vaccination. This sequence was found in an adult in good health.

CDR3 in amino acids: CASSYIGTGELFF. In DNA form, the CDR3 reads TGTGCCAGCAGTTACATTGGGACCGGGGAGCTGTTTTTT. The chain links TRBV6-2 or TRBV6-3 to TRBJ2-2; D is uncertain. Trimming left V 2 bases short and J 5 bases short, with 6 bases between. CDR1 is MNHEY and CDR2 is SVGEGT in the germline V gene. This CDR3 has 13 residues.